Below, 4 T cell receptor beta chains from the same sample are listed, as sequenced in a study of control samples from healthy donors and cancer patients. Only in-frame clones appear in the TCRdb table, and some are missing; sequencing was by immunoSEQ multiplex PCR. The sample holds 150,000 to 200,000 clones; 85% to 90% are singletons and the top ten take approximately 1.7%. The sample was blood. These receptors all stem from a man between 18 and 29 years old in good health.

The V and J genes are TRBV6-2 or TRBV6-3 and TRBJ2-3; no clear D gene. This CDR3 spans 18 amino acids. Germline-derived CDR1 and CDR2 are MNHEY and SVGEGT. V was pared by 4 bases and J by 2 bases, with 22 bases between. The DNA for the CDR3 is TGTGCCAGCAGTTTTGTGCGGCACAGCTTCCGTGTCACAGATACGCAGTATTTT. Protein: CASSFVRHSFRVTDTQYF.

The rearrangement uses TRBV7-2 and TRBJ1-1; D gene uncertain. The germline V and J ends were trimmed by 6 bases and 4 bases, with 18 bases remaining between them. The CDR3 totals 15 residues. CDR1 and CDR2 from the germline V gene are SGHTA and FQGNSA. The CDR3 sequence: CASRPDRLGSTEAFF. CDR3 coding DNA: TGTGCCAGCAGACCGGACCGATTAGGGAGCACTGAAGCTTTCTTT.

As to this clone: A junction end diverges from the germline sequence, so it may reflect a read error. This chain joins TRBV12-3 or TRBV12-4 and TRBJ2-5, with TRBD1 matching over 9 bases. The CDR3 extends over 13 amino acids. The CDR3: CAGSRGQGETQYF. The DNA of the CDR3 is TGTGCCGGCAGCCGTGGACAGGGGGAGACCCAGTACTTC.

The V and J genes are TRBV5-4 and TRBJ2-2, with 10 bases lining up with TRBD1. This CDR3 is built from 15 residues. The ends lost 4 bases at V and 5 bases at J; junction bases unmatched: 5. CDR1 and CDR2 from the germline V gene are SGHNT and YYREEE (reference sequence). The CDR3 DNA sequence: TGTGCCAGCAGCCCCGGACAGGGGGATACCGGGGAGCTGTTTTTT. Its protein is CASSPGQGDTGELFF.